This T cell receptor (beta chain) was obtained from a study of cytomegalovirus exposure and HLA in healthy donors. Trimming removed 7 bases from V and 6 bases from J, with 12 bases in between. This CDR3 contains 13 residues. Germline-derived CDR1 and CDR2 are LNHDA and SQIVND (reference sequence). Some clones are missing from TCRdb's copy, which holds only in-frame ones; the method was immunoSEQ multiplex PCR. The sample lists roughly 220,000 clones, roughly 88% occurring once. With regard to this clone: Its antigen is as yet unknown.

Study-level results: The classifier reportedly diagnosed cytomegalovirus status with high specificity and sensitivity. The study found most TCR sequences rare, yet found some public TCRs in many donors.

The TCR comes from a woman aged 30 to 39 in good health and CMV-seropositive. The source material was PBMCs. The chain employs TRBV19 and TRBJ1-4; TRBD1 might be the D (5 bases). The CDR3 sequence is CASNDGGDEKLFF. The CDR3 nucleotides read TGTGCCAGTAACGATGGGGGAGATGAAAAACTGTTTTTT.